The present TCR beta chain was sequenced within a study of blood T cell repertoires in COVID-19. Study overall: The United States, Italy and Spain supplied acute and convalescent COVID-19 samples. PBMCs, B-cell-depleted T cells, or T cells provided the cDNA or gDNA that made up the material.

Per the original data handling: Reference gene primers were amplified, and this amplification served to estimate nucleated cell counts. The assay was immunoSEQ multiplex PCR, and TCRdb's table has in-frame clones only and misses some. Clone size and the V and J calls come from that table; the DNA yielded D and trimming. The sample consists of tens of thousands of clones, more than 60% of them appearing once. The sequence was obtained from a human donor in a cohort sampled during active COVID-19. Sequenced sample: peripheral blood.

The CDR3 loop reads CASSPGGDRVKGYTF. CDR3 coding DNA: TGTGCCAGCAGTCCCGGCGGGGACAGGGTAAAGGGCTACACCTTC. The chain combines TRBV6-4 with TRBJ1-2, with TRBD1 identical over 9 bases. The CDR3 has 15 amino acids. CDR1 MRHNA and CDR2 SNTAGT come from the germline V gene. Germline trimming cut 5 bases from V and 8 bases from J; bases unmatched to any gene: 12.